The following is a T cell receptor (beta chain) sequence with its context. Its antigen is still unknown. Method: immunoSEQ multiplex PCR; TCRdb's copy keeps in-frame clones and lacks some. The table shows 100,000 to 120,000 clones, with 85% to 95% occurring only once. The data stem from a study of T cell responses to AZD1222 COVID-19 vaccine. Study-wide results and limits: White British donors predominated, females outnumbered males, and clonal diversity was possibly underestimated.

The CDR3 runs to 14 residues. Germline V gene data show CDR1 as LGHNA and CDR2 as YNFKEQ. The germline V and J ends were trimmed by 0 bases and 8 bases, with 13 bases remaining between them. The TCR comes from an adult in good health. This specimen was peripheral blood, taken on day 0 of AZD1222 vaccination. This chain uses TRBV4-2 with TRBJ1-2; TRBD1 is a possible D gene (5 bases). The CDR3 DNA is TGTGCCAGCAGCCAAGATGAGGGACCCAGCGGCTACACCTTC. It translates to CASSQDEGPSGYTF.